The TCR beta chain described here comes from a study of blood T cell repertoires in COVID-19. As for the study in general: Acute and convalescent COVID-19 specimens originated in the United States, Italy and Spain.

Profiled with immunoSEQ multiplex PCR; TCRdb holds only in-frame clones, not every one. Among approximately 230,000 clones listed, around nine tenths were seen once. The clonotype was recovered from a woman in her forties or fifties with acute COVID-19. What was sequenced was PBMCs or T cells enriched from blood (not recorded which).

CDR3 sequence: CASQNPNTEAFF. The DNA for the CDR3 is TGTGCCAGCCAGAACCCGAACACTGAAGCTTTCTTT. The genes are TRBV2 and TRBJ1-1; D gene ambiguous. The germline V gene encodes CDR1 SNHLY and CDR2 FYNNEI. V was cut by 8 bases and J by 1 base, with 8 bases left in between. The CDR3 runs 12 residues.